This T cell receptor beta chain appears in the sequencing data of a study of technical replicates of blood from a few donors. The method was immunoSEQ multiplex PCR; TCRdb's version includes in-frame clones alone and lacks a portion of them. The table records 45,000 to 60,000 clones, approximately 95% of them present only once. Germline V CDR1 and CDR2: MGHRA, YSYEKL. The CDR3 length is 15 residues. The V end was cut by 3 bases, the J end by 0 bases, with 12 bases between. Input material: T cells isolated from PBMCs. V usage is TRBV4-1 and J usage is TRBJ2-7; D is uncertain. The sequence was collected from a human donor in good health. CDR3 region: CASSQGPENSYEQYF. The DNA of the CDR3 is TGCGCCAGCAGCCAGGGCCCCGAGAACTCCTACGAGCAGTACTTC.